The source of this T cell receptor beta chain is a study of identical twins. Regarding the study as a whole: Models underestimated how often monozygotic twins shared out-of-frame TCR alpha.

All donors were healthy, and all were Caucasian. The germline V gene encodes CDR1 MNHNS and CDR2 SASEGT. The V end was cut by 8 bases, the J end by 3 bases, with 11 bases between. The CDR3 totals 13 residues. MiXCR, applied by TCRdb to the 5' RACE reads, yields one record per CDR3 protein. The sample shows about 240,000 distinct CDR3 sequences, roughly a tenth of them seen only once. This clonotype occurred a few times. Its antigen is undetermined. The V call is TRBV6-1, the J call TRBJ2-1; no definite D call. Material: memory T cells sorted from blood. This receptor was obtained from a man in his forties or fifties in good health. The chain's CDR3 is CASGIRRYNEQFF. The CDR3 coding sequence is TGTGCCAGCGGGATTCGGCGCTACAATGAGCAGTTCTTC.